This entry lists 30 T cell receptor beta chains sequenced from one sample in a study of blood T cell repertoires in COVID-19. Some clones are missing from TCRdb's copy, which holds only in-frame ones; the method was immunoSEQ multiplex PCR. The sample has roughly 400,000 clones, over 75% seen once; the top ten hold roughly 2%. The sequenced sample was PBMCs or T cells enriched from blood (not recorded which). All receptors come from a woman aged 40-49 years with acute COVID-19.

This chain uses TRBV29-1 with TRBJ2-1, with a tentative D call TRBD1 (6 bases). The CDR3 is 13 residues long. Trimming left V 6 bases short and J 12 bases short, with 21 bases between. Germline V gives CDR1 SQVTM, CDR2 ANQGSEA. The chain's CDR3 is CSVAIQGLGAQFF. Written as DNA, the CDR3 is TGCAGCGTAGCAATACAGGGTCTTGGGGCGCAGTTCTTC.

The V call is TRBV18, the J call TRBJ1-2; 8 bases align to TRBD1. Germline V gene data show CDR1 as KGHSH and CDR2 as LQKENI. The V and J ends lost 6 bases and 0 bases, in that order; junction bases with no gene match: 3. The CDR3 is 14 amino acids. The CDR3 sequence is CASSRDRSNYGYTF. CDR3 nucleotide sequence: TGTGCCAGCTCCCGGGACAGGTCTAACTATGGCTACACCTTC. Complete variable domain (other parts from reference TRBV18 and TRBJ1-2): NAGVMQNPRHLVRRRGQEARLRCSPMKGHSHVYWYRQLPEEGLKFMVYLQKENIIDESGMPKERFSAEFPKEGPSILRIQQVVRGDSAAYFCASSRDRSNYGYTFGSGTRLTVV.

This chain links TRBV27 with TRBJ1-5; D is possibly TRBD1 (5 bases). Germline CDR1 is MNHEY and CDR2 is SMNVEV (reference sequence). V shed 3 bases and J shed 7 bases, with 13 bases lying between them. This CDR3 is built from 14 residues. The CDR3 DNA reads TGTGCCAGCAGTTTGGGGCTTGGGAACCAGCCCCAGCATTTT. This gives the protein CASSLGLGNQPQHF.

This clone was detected once. The J gene is TRBJ2-2, the V gene TRBV5-6; perhaps TRBD1 as D (6 bases). V was shortened by 3 bases and J by 1 base, with 10 bases between the two germline ends. The CDR3 extends over 15 amino acids. Germline V gene sequence: CDR1 SGHDT, CDR2 YYEEEE. The CDR3 DNA follows: TGTGCCAGCAGCTCCGGGACACAGAACACCGGGGAGCTGTTTTTT. Its protein product is CASSSGTQNTGELFF.

V and J are TRBV3-1 (or the pseudogene TRBV3-2) and TRBJ2-7; 8 bases align to TRBD1. Germline-derived CDR1 and CDR2 are LGHDT and YNNKEL (reference sequence). J gave up 2 bases and V 2 bases, and 5 bases lay outside the gene matches. CDR3 size: 15 residues. CDR3 DNA: TGTGCCAGCAGCCAAAACAGGGGGATCACCTACGAGCAGTACTTC. Protein: CASSQNRGITYEQYF.

In the case of this clone: The sample contains more than one DNA sequence encoding this CDR3. V is TRBV6-5 and J is TRBJ1-5, with 10 bases matching TRBD1. J gave up 2 bases and V 6 bases, and 4 bases lay outside the gene matches. The CDR3 runs 15 residues. From germline, CDR1 is MNHEY and CDR2 SVGAGI. CDR3 protein: CASRRQGAGNQPQHF. CDR3 in DNA: TGTGCCAGCAGGAGACAGGGGGCCGGCAATCAGCCCCAGCATTTT.

The rearrangement joins TRBV19 to TRBJ2-5; possibly TRBD1 for D (5 bases). Germline CDR1 reads LNHDA; CDR2 reads SQIVND (reference sequence). The CDR3 loop spans 14 amino acids. V lost 4 bases, J lost 3 bases, and 12 bases lay in between. The CDR3 bases are TGTGCCAGTAGTAAAACAGGACACAAAGAGACCCAGTACTTC. It yields the protein CASSKTGHKETQYF.

This chain connects TRBV24-1 to TRBJ1-2; tentative D call: TRBD1 (6 bases). CDR1 is KGHDR and CDR2 is SFDVKD in the germline V gene. The CDR3 extends over 13 amino acids. Trimming removed 7 bases at V and 2 bases at J, with 10 bases between. Written as DNA, the CDR3 is TGTGCCACCAGCTTTACAGGGAACTATGGCTACACCTTC. As protein: CATSFTGNYGYTF.

The genes are TRBV4-1 and TRBJ2-5, with D possibly being TRBD1 (7 bases). The length of the CDR3 is 14 residues. Between the trimmed V and J ends, which lost 1 base and 7 bases, there was a span of 13 bases. Germline CDR1 MGHRA, CDR2 YSYEKL. Here the CDR3 reads CASSQGGTAGTQYF. CDR3 sequence (DNA): TGCGCCAGCAGCCAAGGTGGGACAGCGGGGACCCAGTACTTC.

CDR3 bases: TGTGCCAGCAGTTACGGTCTCGCAAGCCACTCCTACGAGCAGTACTTC. Translated, it gives CASSYGLASHSYEQYF. J is TRBJ2-7 and V is TRBV6-2 or TRBV6-3; the D is unclear. The length of the CDR3 is 16 residues. Germline CDR1 is MNHEY and CDR2 is SVGEGT. Trimming cost V 2 bases and J 0 bases, with 14 bases left between them.

The chain uses TRBV27 and TRBJ1-2; D is perhaps TRBD1 (5 bases). Germline V gene sequence: CDR1 MNHEY, CDR2 SMNVEV (reference sequence). The CDR3 runs to 15 residues. The germline V and J ends were trimmed by 10 bases and 2 bases, with 20 bases remaining between them. The CDR3 DNA reads TGTGCCACAGGGAGGGGTGGGGCTAAGAACTATGGCTACACCTTC. It specifies CATGRGGAKNYGYTF.

The gene calls are TRBV30 and TRBJ1-1, with 8 bases matching TRBD1. The J segment lost 0 bases and the V segment lost 4 bases, leaving 7 bases of the junction unmatched. The germline V gene has CDR1 GTSNPN and CDR2 SVGIG (reference sequence). The length of the CDR3 is 15 residues. CDR3 region: CAWKFGDRLNTEAFF. In nucleotides, the CDR3 is TGTGCCTGGAAATTTGGGGACAGGCTGAACACTGAAGCTTTCTTT. The full variable domain, in which reference TRBV30 and TRBJ1-1 provide the parts outside the CDR3, is SQTIHQWPATLVQPVGSPLSLECTVEGTSNPNLYWYRQAAGRGLQLLFYSVGIGQISSEVPQNLSASRPQDRQFILSSKKLLLSDSGFYLCAWKFGDRLNTEAFFGQGTRLTVV.

As DNA, the CDR3 is TGTGCCAGCAGCACTATCCGGGACAGGGGCACCGGGGAGCTGTTTTTT. Amino acid sequence: CASSTIRDRGTGELFF. The V call is TRBV13, the J call TRBJ2-2, with 10 nucleotides matching TRBD1. CDR3 length: 16 amino acids. V lost 5 bases, J lost 4 bases, and 7 bases stayed unmatched. Germline V lookup: CDR1 PRHDT, CDR2 FYEKMQ (reference sequence). Full variable domain (missing parts from reference TRBV13 and TRBJ2-2): AAGVIQSPRHLIKEKRETATLKCYPIPRHDTVYWYQQGPGQDPQFLISFYEKMQSDKGSIPDRFSAQQFSDYHSELNMSSLELGDSALYFCASSTIRDRGTGELFFGEGSRLTVL.

The sample holds one count of this clone. The chain links TRBV5-5 to TRBJ1-4; TRBD1 is a possible D gene (6 bases). Germline V CDR1 and CDR2: SGHKS, YYEKEE (reference sequence). The ends were cut back, 2 bases at V and 7 bases at J, with 12 bases in the middle. The CDR3 loop spans 14 amino acids. CDR3 nucleotides: TGTGCCAGCAGCTTCGCAGGGGAGAGTGAAAAACTGTTTTTT. Its translation: CASSFAGESEKLFF.

Only a few counts were recorded for this clone. This sequence joins TRBV5-4 and TRBJ1-6, with TRBD1 matching 7 bases. This CDR3 has 15 residues. The trim removed 0 bases at V and 6 bases at J, leaving 3 bases unmatched. Looked up from germline, CDR1 is SGHNT and CDR2 is YYREEE (reference sequence). The CDR3 loop reads CASSLEGTVNSPLHF. CDR3 nucleotides: TGTGCCAGCAGCTTGGAAGGGACAGTTAATTCACCCCTCCACTTT.

V gene TRBV11-2 combines with J gene TRBJ2-7; a weak D match, TRBD1 (6 bases). V lost 5 bases, J lost 1 base, and 27 bases lay in between. The CDR3 has 19 residues. Germline CDR1 is SGHAT and CDR2 is FQNNGV. The CDR3 region has the DNA TGTGCCAGCAGCCCGCCTGGTGCCCTTATACAGGGAAGATCCTACGAGCAGTACTTC. This sequence encodes CASSPPGALIQGRSYEQYF.

The gene calls are TRBV6-5 and TRBJ1-1; D is ambiguous. V was shortened by 5 bases and J by 1 base, with 11 bases between the two germline ends. The CDR3 spans 14 residues. CDR1 and CDR2 from the germline V gene are MNHEY and SVGAGI. CDR3 residues: CASSPRSKNTEAFF. The CDR3 DNA reads as TGTGCCAGCAGTCCCCGGTCCAAGAACACTGAAGCTTTCTTT.

The chain links TRBV7-2 to TRBJ1-2; no clear D. The germline CDR1 and CDR2 sequences are SGHTA and FQGNSA. The CDR3 has 15 amino acids. The V and J ends lost 4 bases and 4 bases respectively, with 16 bases between them. This CDR3 is CASSSKPGSPYGYTF. The DNA of the CDR3 is TGTGCCAGCAGCTCAAAACCGGGATCCCCCTATGGCTACACCTTC. Full variable domain (outside the CDR3, taken from reference TRBV7-2 and TRBJ1-2): GAGVSQSPSNKVTEKGKDVELRCDPISGHTALYWYRQSLGQGLEFLIYFQGNSAPDKSGLPSDRFSAERTGGSVSTLTIQRTQQEDSAVYLCASSSKPGSPYGYTFGSGTRLTVV.

CDR3 sequence reads: CASRAQGLAGSEQFF. CDR3 sequence (DNA): TGTGCCAGCAGAGCCCAAGGACTAGCCGGGAGTGAGCAGTTCTTC. J is TRBJ2-1 and V is TRBV2; 8 bases line up with TRBD2. The trim removed 6 bases at V and 9 bases at J, leaving 13 bases unmatched. CDR1 and CDR2 from the germline V gene are SNHLY and FYNNEI. This CDR3 region has 15 residues.

The chain employs TRBV5-4 and TRBJ2-3; 7 bases align to TRBD2. Germline trimming cut 5 bases from V and 4 bases from J; bases unmatched to any gene: 10. Germline CDR1 reads SGHNT; CDR2 reads YYREEE (reference sequence). The CDR3 length is 15 residues. The CDR3 coding sequence is TGTGCCAGCAGTCCCGGAGGGAGGGTCCCAGATACGCAGTATTTT. Amino acid sequence: CASSPGGRVPDTQYF.

V usage is TRBV6-5 and J usage is TRBJ1-2; D gene ambiguous. This CDR3 comprises 13 residues. V was shortened by 0 bases and J by 8 bases, with 10 bases between the two germline ends. CDR1 is MNHEY and CDR2 is SVGAGI in the germline V gene. The CDR3 nucleotides are TGTGCCAGCAGTTACTCGAGGTCGAAGGGCTACACCTTC. Translating it yields CASSYSRSKGYTF.

The chain uses TRBV7-9 and TRBJ2-1; TRBD2 matches 9 bases. Looked up from germline, CDR1 is SEHNR and CDR2 is FQNEAQ (reference sequence). This CDR3 contains 18 residues. V gave up 2 bases and J gave up 1 base; unmatched junction bases: 9. This CDR3 reads CASSLWRGGRGSYNEQFF. In DNA, the CDR3 is TGTGCCAGCAGCTTATGGCGGGGGGGCCGAGGGTCCTACAATGAGCAGTTCTTC.

This rearrangement joins TRBV5-8 to TRBJ2-1, with TRBD2 matching 8 bases. CDR3 size: 15 residues. The ends lost 5 bases at V and 4 bases at J; junction bases unmatched: 8. Germline CDR1 reads SGHTS; CDR2 reads YDEGEE. Here the CDR3 reads CASSAGGGPYNEQFF. CDR3 DNA: TGTGCCAGCAGTGCCGGGGGGGGACCTTACAATGAGCAGTTCTTC.

V and J are TRBV6-5 and TRBJ2-1, with 10 bases lining up with TRBD2. With V trimmed by 6 bases and J by 5 bases, 7 bases remained unmatched. The germline CDR1 and CDR2 sequences are MNHEY and SVGAGI. This CDR3 contains 15 residues. CDR3 bases: TGTGCCAGCAGACCCACTAGCGGGGCGCACAATGAGCAGTTCTTC. As protein: CASRPTSGAHNEQFF.

The chain combines TRBV5-1 with TRBJ2-7; D gene uncertain. The ends were cut back, 3 bases at V and 6 bases at J, with 13 bases in the middle. Germline loops: CDR1 SGHRS, CDR2 YFSETQ. The CDR3 contains 13 residues. DNA of the CDR3: TGCGCCAGCAGCTCAGACACCGAAGGCGAGCAGTACTTC. This gives the protein CASSSDTEGEQYF.

The table lists this clone with a count of one. The chain uses TRBV6-5 and TRBJ2-1; a weak D match, TRBD1 (6 bases). V lost 6 bases and J 4 bases, leaving 10 bases between the germline ends. In germline, CDR1 is MNHEY, CDR2 SVGAGI. CDR3 length equals 13 residues. CDR3 nucleotide sequence: TGTGCCAGCAGCCCCGACAGGTACAATGAGCAGTTCTTC. It encodes CASSPDRYNEQFF.

The CDR3 protein is CASSFSGGNNEQFF. The DNA of the CDR3 is TGCGCCAGCAGCTTTAGCGGGGGAAACAATGAGCAGTTCTTC. This chain links TRBV5-1 with TRBJ2-1; 9 bases line up with TRBD2. There are 14 residues in the CDR3. V shed 2 bases, J shed 5 bases, and the junction held 2 bases outside the gene matches. Looked up from germline, CDR1 is SGHRS and CDR2 is YFSETQ.

As regards this clone: Its ends do not fully match the called genes, so a read error is possible. The chain recombines TRBV5-1 with TRBJ2-5, with 11 nucleotides matching TRBD2. This CDR3 has 16 residues. CDR1 SGHRS and CDR2 YFSETQ come from the germline V gene. The CDR3 loop is CARSRAIAGGRETQYF. DNA for the CDR3: TGCGCCCGCAGCCGAGCAATAGCGGGGGGGCGGGAGACCCAGTACTTC. The entire variable domain, with the rest obtained from reference TRBV5-1 and TRBJ2-5, is as follows: KAGVTQTPRYLIKTRGQQVTLSCSPISGHRSVSWYQQTPGQGLQFLFEYFSETQRNKGNFPGRFSGRQFSNSRSEMNVSTLELGDSALYLCARSRAIAGGRETQYFGPGTRLLVL.

V and J are TRBV6-2 or TRBV6-3 and TRBJ2-5, with TRBD1 identical over 10 bases. Germline V CDR1 and CDR2: MNHEY, SVGEGT. V was clipped by 0 bases and J by 5 bases; unmatched bases: 6. The CDR3 spans 16 residues. The CDR3 spells CASSYSGTGVRETQYF. The CDR3 DNA sequence: TGTGCCAGCAGTTACTCTGGGACAGGGGTGAGGGAGACCCAGTACTTC.

The chain is built from TRBV4-2 and TRBJ1-1; the D gene is possibly TRBD1 (5 bases). Trimming stripped 4 bases from V and 4 bases from J, with 13 bases between. The V gene's germline CDR1 is LGHNA and CDR2 YNFKEQ. The CDR3 sequence is 14 residues long. CDR3 in DNA: TGTGCCAGCAGCCCCCGGGGGGGGTCCACTGAAGCTTTCTTT. Its protein is CASSPRGGSTEAFF.